This T cell receptor (beta chain) stems from a study of Ad26.COV2.S vaccination and SARS-CoV-2 variants. Study conclusions and caveats: Post-vaccination spike-specific CD8+ and CD4+ T cell responses reportedly had substantial breadth. Estimates derived from TCR breadth and depth analyses may have underestimated total T cell responses.

CDR3 length: 14 amino acids. Per germline, CDR1 SQVTM and CDR2 ANQGSEA. Trimming pared 4 bases from V and 1 base from J, leaving 11 bases between. Of note for this clone: What it recognizes is unknown.

The protocol was immunoSEQ multiplex PCR, while the TCRdb copy is restricted to in-frame clones and leaves out a portion. Of about 680,000 clones in the sample, 70% to 90% were seen once. Treatment defined: over 15 received Ad26.COV2.S at low or high dose, single or two shots; about 5 received placebo; per-sample allocation not given. Following the first vaccine or placebo injection, samples were taken on day 63. Vaccination employed an Ad26 vector expressing the Wuhan-strain SARS-CoV-2 spike. The chain carries TRBV29-1 and TRBJ1-3; D might be TRBD1 (6 bases). This receptor was taken from a person aged 18 to 59 who received the Ad26.COV2.S COVID-19 vaccine or a placebo. Sequences were derived from peripheral blood, sampled in a trial of Ad26.COV2.S vaccine versus placebo. CDR3: CSVAQGNSGNTIYF. The DNA of the CDR3 is TGCAGCGTTGCACAGGGTAATTCTGGAAACACCATATATTTT.